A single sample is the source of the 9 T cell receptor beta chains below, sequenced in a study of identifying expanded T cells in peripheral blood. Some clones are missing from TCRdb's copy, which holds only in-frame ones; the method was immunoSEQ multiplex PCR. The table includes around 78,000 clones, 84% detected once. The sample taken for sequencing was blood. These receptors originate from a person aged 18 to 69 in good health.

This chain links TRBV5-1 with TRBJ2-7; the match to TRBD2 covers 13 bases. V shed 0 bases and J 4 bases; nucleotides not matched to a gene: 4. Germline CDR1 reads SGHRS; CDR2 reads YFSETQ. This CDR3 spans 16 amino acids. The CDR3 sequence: CASSLAAGLAGYEQYF. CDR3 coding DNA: TGCGCCAGCAGCTTGGCCGCGGGACTAGCGGGGTACGAGCAGTACTTC.

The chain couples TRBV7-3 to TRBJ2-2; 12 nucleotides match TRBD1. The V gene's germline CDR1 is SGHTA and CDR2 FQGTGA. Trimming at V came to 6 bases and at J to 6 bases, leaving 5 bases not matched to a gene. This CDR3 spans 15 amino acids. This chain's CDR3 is CASRRGTGGSGELFF. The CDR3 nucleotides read TGTGCCAGCAGGCGCGGGACAGGGGGCTCCGGGGAGCTGTTTTTT.

The CDR3 region has the DNA TGTGCCAGCAGATGGGGACAGGGAACCGGGGAGCTGTTTTTT. Its protein is CASRWGQGTGELFF. The chain joins TRBV6-5 to TRBJ2-2; TRBD1 aligns across 9 bases. V lost 6 bases to trimming and J lost 5 bases; unmatched junction nucleotides: 4. This CDR3 contains 14 residues. CDR1 is MNHEY and CDR2 is SVGAGI in the germline V gene.

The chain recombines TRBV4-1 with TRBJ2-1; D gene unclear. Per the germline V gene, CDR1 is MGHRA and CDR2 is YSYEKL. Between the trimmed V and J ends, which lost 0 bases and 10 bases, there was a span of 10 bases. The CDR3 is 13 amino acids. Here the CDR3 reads CASSQDFAREQFF. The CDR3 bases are TGCGCCAGCAGCCAAGACTTTGCAAGGGAGCAGTTCTTC.

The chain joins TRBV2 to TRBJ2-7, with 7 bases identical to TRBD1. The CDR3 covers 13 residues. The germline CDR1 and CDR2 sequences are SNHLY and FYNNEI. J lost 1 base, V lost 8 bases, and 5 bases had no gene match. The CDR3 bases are TGTGCCAGCTGGGACAGTTTTTCCTACGAGCAGTACTTC. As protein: CASWDSFSYEQYF.

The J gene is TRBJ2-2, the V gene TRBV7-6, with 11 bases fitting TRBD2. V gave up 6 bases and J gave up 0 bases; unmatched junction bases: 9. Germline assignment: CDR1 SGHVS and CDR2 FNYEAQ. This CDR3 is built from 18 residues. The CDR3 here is CASSYGTSGTANTGELFF. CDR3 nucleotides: TGTGCCAGCAGTTACGGGACTAGCGGTACCGCGAACACCGGGGAGCTGTTTTTT.

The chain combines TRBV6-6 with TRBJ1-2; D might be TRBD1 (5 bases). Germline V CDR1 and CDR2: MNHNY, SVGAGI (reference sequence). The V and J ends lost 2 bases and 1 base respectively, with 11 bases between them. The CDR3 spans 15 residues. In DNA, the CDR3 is TGTGCCAGCAGTTACCAAGGGCAGGGTAACTATGGCTACACCTTC. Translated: CASSYQGQGNYGYTF.

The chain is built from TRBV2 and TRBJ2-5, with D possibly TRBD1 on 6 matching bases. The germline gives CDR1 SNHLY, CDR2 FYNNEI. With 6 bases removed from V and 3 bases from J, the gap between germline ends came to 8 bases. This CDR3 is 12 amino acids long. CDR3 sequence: CASRRTEETQYF. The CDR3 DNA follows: TGTGCCAGCAGGAGGACAGAAGAGACCCAGTACTTC.

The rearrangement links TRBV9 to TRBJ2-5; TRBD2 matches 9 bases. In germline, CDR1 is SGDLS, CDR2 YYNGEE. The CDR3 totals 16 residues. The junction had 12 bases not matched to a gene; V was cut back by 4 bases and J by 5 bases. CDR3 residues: CASSPERTSASETQYF. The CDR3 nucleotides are TGTGCCAGCAGCCCCGAGAGGACTAGCGCGTCCGAGACCCAGTACTTC.